Presented here are 20 T cell receptor beta chains from one specimen sequenced in a study of CD8+CD57+ T cells in acquired aplastic anemia. All patients picked for sequencing had shown, by flow cytometry, an expansion of CD8+CD57+ cells. Genomic DNA acted as the template from which TCR beta VDJ combination and CDR3 sequence profiling were carried out. TCRdb fed the reads into MiXCR, producing one record per CDR3 protein. The sample records 95,000 to 150,000 distinct CDR3 sequences, roughly 40% being singletons. Sequencing input: sorted CD4+, CD8+, or CD8+CD57+ T cells (not recorded which) from PBMCs. Receptor source: a human donor with aplastic anemia.

This clonotype occurred many times. It may be a read error: a sequence one base away is much more abundant. The CDR3 DNA sequence: TGTGCCAGTAGTAACAGGGAAAGAGGGCGAGCTTTCTTT. It yields the protein CASSNRERGRAFF. The V and J genes are TRBV19 and TRBJ1-1, with D possibly being TRBD1 (6 bases). V lost 4 bases and J 10 bases, leaving 16 bases between the germline ends. The CDR3 spans 13 residues. CDR1 is LNHDA, CDR2 SQIVND, per germline (reference sequence).

This clonotype was seen many times. J is TRBJ1-1 and V is TRBV14, with 8 bases identical to TRBD1. V lost 5 bases to trimming and J lost 1 base; unmatched junction nucleotides: 12. The CDR3 has 17 residues. Germline assignment: CDR1 SGHDN and CDR2 FVKESK. CDR3 DNA sequence: TGTGCCAGCAGCGCCCGGGACAGGCGGTTTAGGAACACTGAAGCTTTCTTT. It specifies CASSARDRRFRNTEAFF.

The V call is TRBV15, the J call TRBJ1-5; possible D gene TRBD1, 5 bases. V was trimmed by 0 bases and J by 2 bases, leaving 8 bases between them. The CDR3 is 15 amino acids. Germline CDR1 reads LNHNV; CDR2 reads YYDKDF (reference sequence). The CDR3 reads CATSRDRVGNQPQHF. The CDR3 DNA follows: TGTGCCACCAGCAGAGACAGGGTAGGCAATCAGCCCCAGCATTTT.

With respect to this clonotype: Possible read error: a much larger clone is one base away. CDR3 loop: CASSAWTGGYNEQFF. The CDR3 region has the DNA TGTGCCAGCAGTGCCTGGACAGGGGGTTACAATGAGCAGTTCTTC. The chain recombines TRBV10-1 with TRBJ2-1; 10 bases are shared with TRBD1. The germline gives CDR1 WNHNN, CDR2 SYGVQD (reference sequence). CDR3 length: 15 amino acids.

This clonotype was seen many times. This sequence joins TRBV7-8 and TRBJ1-3, with unresolved D. The germline CDR1 and CDR2 sequences are SGHVS and FQNEAQ. This CDR3 has 14 amino acids. V was shortened by 2 bases and J by 1 base, with 6 bases between the two germline ends. The CDR3 loop is CASSLSGSGNTIYF. The CDR3 bases are TGTGCCAGCAGCTTATCCGGATCTGGAAACACCATATATTTT. Drawing the rest from reference TRBV7-8 and TRBJ1-3, the complete variable domain is GAGVSQSPRYKVAKRGQDVALRCDPISGHVSLFWYQQALGQGPEFLTYFQNEAQLDKSGLPSDRFFAERPEGSVSTLKIQRTQQEDSAVYLCASSLSGSGNTIYFGEGSWLTVV.

Concerning this clonotype: With a much larger clone just one base away, this may be a read error. The gene calls are TRBV28 and TRBJ2-7; D unresolved. This CDR3 comprises 16 residues. From germline, CDR1 is MDHEN and CDR2 SYDVKM. As DNA, the CDR3 is TGTGCCAGCAGAAGGAGCATTCCCCTACGTGGCAACGAGCAGTGCTTC. Protein sequence: CASRRSIPLRGNEQCF.

The chain has TRBV12-3 or TRBV12-4 and TRBJ1-5; 7 bases are shared with TRBD1. The V gene end was trimmed by 6 bases and the J gene end by 9 bases; junction bases not matched to a gene: 8. CDR3 length: 13 residues. Here the CDR3 DNA reads TGTGCCAGCAGCAACAGGGGTGGCGGGCCCCAGCATTTT. This translates into CASSNRGGGPQHF.

This clonotype was counted a few times. The CDR3 region is CASSLGQGTNEQFF. DNA for the CDR3: TGTGCCAGCAGTTTAGGTCAGGGAACCAATGAGCAGTTCTTC. This chain joins TRBV28 and TRBJ2-1, with D possibly being TRBD1 (5 bases). Trimming took 2 bases from V and 6 from J, leaving 11 bases between them. Looked up from germline, CDR1 is MDHEN and CDR2 is SYDVKM. CDR3 length equals 14 residues.

Ten or more counts support this clonotype. The gene calls are TRBV7-6 and TRBJ1-2, with 7 bases matching TRBD1. Germline V lookup: CDR1 SGHVS, CDR2 FNYEAQ. After removal of 2 bases from V and 6 bases from J, the junction contained 9 bases not matched to a gene. The CDR3 has 15 residues. Here the CDR3 reads CASSLNTEGADGYTF. CDR3 nucleotide sequence: TGTGCCAGCAGCTTAAATACGGAGGGGGCGGATGGCTACACCTTC.

This clonotype appeared once. The V call is TRBV19, the J call TRBJ1-4; D unclear. V lost 4 bases and J 0 bases, leaving 9 bases between the germline ends. This CDR3 contains 15 residues. Germline V gives CDR1 LNHDA, CDR2 SQIVND (reference sequence). CDR3 region: CASSTQYATNEKLFF. DNA for the CDR3: TGTGCCAGTAGTACCCAGTATGCAACTAATGAAAAACTGTTTTTT. The full variable domain, rest sourced from reference TRBV19 and TRBJ1-4, is DGGITQSPKYLFRKEGQNVTLSCEQNLNHDAMYWYRQDPGQGLRLIYYSQIVNDFQKGDIAEGYSVSREKKESFPLTVTSAQKNPTAFYLCASSTQYATNEKLFFGSGTQLSVL.

The gene calls are TRBV7-4 and TRBJ1-2; D possibly corresponds to TRBD1 (5 bases). V lost 3 bases and J 4 bases, leaving 9 bases between the germline ends. CDR3 length equals 13 residues. Germline V gives CDR1 SGHVT, CDR2 SQSDAQ. CDR3 bases: TGTGCCAGCAGCTTGCCGGGGGTCTATGGCTACACCTTC. It specifies CASSLPGVYGYTF.

This clonotype was seen a few times. The junction and the germline gene differ at one end; a read error may be behind it. The chain employs TRBV5-1 and TRBJ1-6; unclear D gene. CDR1 SGHRS and CDR2 YFSETQ come from the germline V gene. This CDR3 region has 16 residues. The CDR3 reads CTSSTKTGSYNSPLHF. CDR3 sequence (DNA): TGCACCAGCAGCACCAAAACGGGCTCCTATAATTCACCCCTCCACTTT.

As concerns this clonotype: This may be a read error: a much more frequent sequence differs by one nucleotide. The chain uses TRBV20-1 and TRBJ2-1; 8 bases fit TRBD2. This CDR3 has 13 amino acids. Per germline, CDR1 DFQATT and CDR2 SNEGSKA (reference sequence). The CDR3: CTARETGGNEQFF. The CDR3, as DNA: TGCACTGCTAGAGAAACGGGGGGGAATGAGCAGTTCTTC.

This clonotype was counted a few times. This chain uses TRBV18 with TRBJ1-2; D is undetermined. V shed 2 bases and J shed 6 bases, with 16 bases lying between them. The CDR3 is 15 residues long. Germline values: CDR1 KGHSH, CDR2 LQKENI. DNA of the CDR3: TGTGCCAGCTCACCAAGGGCGAGTGAGGAGAATGGCTACACCTTC. Its translation is CASSPRASEENGYTF.

This clonotype was observed once. The chain joins TRBV19 to TRBJ1-5, with D unclear. The CDR3 is 16 amino acids. CDR1 and CDR2 (germline): LNHDA, SQIVND (reference sequence). V was shortened by 3 bases and J by 6 bases, with 18 bases between the two germline ends. Here the CDR3 reads CASSIVSQLGAQPQHF. In nucleotides, the CDR3 is TGTGCCAGTAGTATTGTCTCCCAGCTGGGCGCTCAGCCCCAGCATTTT.

The table lists this clonotype with a count of one. V is TRBV7-3 and J is TRBJ2-7; D is perhaps TRBD1 or TRBD2 (6 bases each). The CDR3 has 13 amino acids. Trimming cost V 5 bases and J 7 bases, with 15 bases left between them. From germline, CDR1 is SGHTA and CDR2 FQGTGA. In DNA, the CDR3 is TGTGCCAGCAGCCCCGGGGGCCGGGAAGAGCAGTACTTC. It codes for CASSPGGREEQYF.

On this clonotype itself: This could be a read error, since a much larger clone is one nucleotide away. V and J are TRBV6-1 and TRBJ1-2; D perhaps matches TRBD1 (5 bases). Per the germline V gene, CDR1 is MNHNS and CDR2 is SASEGT. This CDR3 has 13 amino acids. Trimming took off 6 bases at V and 8 bases at J, with 16 bases between the two ends. The CDR3 DNA reads as TGTGCCAGCAGCAGCCGGGGGGGAGGAGGCTACACCTTC. This encodes CASSSRGGGGYTF.

This clonotype has at least ten counts. The V call is TRBV14, the J call TRBJ2-3; D gene uncertain. In germline, CDR1 is SGHDN, CDR2 FVKESK. V lost 4 bases and J 0 bases, leaving 11 bases between the germline ends. This CDR3 is 15 amino acids long. The chain's CDR3 is CASSRFSLSTDTQYF. The DNA of the CDR3 is TGTGCCAGCAGCCGATTCAGCCTTAGCACAGATACGCAGTATTTT.

The V call is TRBV25-1, the J call TRBJ2-7, with D unclear. Trimming removed 1 base from V and 3 bases from J, with 13 bases in between. CDR3 length: 15 amino acids. The germline V gene encodes CDR1 MGHDK and CDR2 SYGVNS. CDR3 in DNA: TGTGCCAGCAGTGAATCTTCGGCGGCTGACTACGAGCAGTACTTC. Protein product: CASSESSAADYEQYF.

Regarding this clonotype: An end of the junction does not agree with germline; a read error may underlie this. This rearrangement joins TRBV2 to TRBJ2-2; 8 bases align to TRBD1. The CDR3 totals 15 residues. Per the germline V gene, CDR1 is SNHLY and CDR2 is FYNNEI. CDR3 in DNA: TGTGCCAGCAGTGGGACAGGGTTGGACACCGGGGAGCTGTTCTTC. This gives the protein CASSGTGLDTGELFF.